This note documents a single T cell receptor (beta chain) sequence. As handled by the study authors: Using reference gene primer amplification, nucleated cell counts were estimated. Clones were sequenced by immunoSEQ multiplex PCR, and TCRdb holds only the in-frame ones, with some missing. The V and J calls and clone size were taken over from that table, and D and trimming were inferred from the DNA. Among 200,000 to 300,000 clones listed, 75% to 85% were seen once. The data derive from a study of blood T cell repertoires in COVID-19. About the study: There were acute and convalescent COVID-19 samples, and they came from the United States, Italy and Spain.

The V gene's germline CDR1 is GTSNPN and CDR2 SVGIG (reference sequence). The germline V and J ends were trimmed by 3 bases and 4 bases, with 15 bases remaining between them. This CDR3 contains 14 residues. V gene TRBV30 combines with J gene TRBJ1-1; D unresolved. The TCR sequence derives from a woman in her seventies with acute or convalescent COVID-19. The material sequenced was peripheral blood. CDR3 amino acids: CAWSPVGGGTEAFF. The DNA of the CDR3 is TGTGCCTGGAGCCCGGTGGGTGGCGGCACTGAAGCTTTCTTT.